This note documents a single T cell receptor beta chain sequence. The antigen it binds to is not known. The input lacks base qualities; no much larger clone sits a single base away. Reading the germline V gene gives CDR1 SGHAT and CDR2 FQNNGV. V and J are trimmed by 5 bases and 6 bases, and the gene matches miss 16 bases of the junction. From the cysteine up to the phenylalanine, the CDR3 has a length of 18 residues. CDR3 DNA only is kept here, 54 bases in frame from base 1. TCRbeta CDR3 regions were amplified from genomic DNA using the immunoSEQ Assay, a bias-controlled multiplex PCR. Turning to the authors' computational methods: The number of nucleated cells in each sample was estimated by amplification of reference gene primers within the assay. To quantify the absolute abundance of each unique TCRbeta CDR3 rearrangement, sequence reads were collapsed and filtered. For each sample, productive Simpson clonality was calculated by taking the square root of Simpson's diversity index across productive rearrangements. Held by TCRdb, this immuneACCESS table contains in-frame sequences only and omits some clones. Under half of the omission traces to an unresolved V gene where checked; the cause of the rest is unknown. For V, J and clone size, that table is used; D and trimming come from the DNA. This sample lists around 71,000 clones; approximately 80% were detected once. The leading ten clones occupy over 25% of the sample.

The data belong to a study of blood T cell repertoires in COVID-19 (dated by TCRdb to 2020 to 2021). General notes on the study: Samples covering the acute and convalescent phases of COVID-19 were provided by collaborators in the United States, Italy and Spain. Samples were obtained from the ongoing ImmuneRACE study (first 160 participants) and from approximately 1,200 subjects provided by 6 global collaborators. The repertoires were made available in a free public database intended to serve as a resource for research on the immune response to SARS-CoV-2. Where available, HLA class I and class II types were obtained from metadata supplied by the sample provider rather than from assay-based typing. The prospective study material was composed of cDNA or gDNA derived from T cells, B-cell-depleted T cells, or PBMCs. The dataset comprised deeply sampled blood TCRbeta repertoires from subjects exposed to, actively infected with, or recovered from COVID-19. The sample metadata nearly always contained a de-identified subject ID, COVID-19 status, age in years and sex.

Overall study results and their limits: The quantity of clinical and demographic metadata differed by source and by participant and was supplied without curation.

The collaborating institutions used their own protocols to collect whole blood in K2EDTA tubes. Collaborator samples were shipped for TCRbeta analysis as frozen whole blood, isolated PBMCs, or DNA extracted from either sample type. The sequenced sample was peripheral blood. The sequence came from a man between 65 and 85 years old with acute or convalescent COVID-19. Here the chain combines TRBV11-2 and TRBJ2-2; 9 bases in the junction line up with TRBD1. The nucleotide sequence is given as TGTGCCAGCAGCCGAACTCATACAGGGGGCGAGGCGGCCGGGGAGCTGTTTTTT. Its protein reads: CASSRTHTGGEAAGELFF.